One and the same sample provided the 16 T cell receptor beta chains below, sequenced in a study of technical replicates of blood from a few donors. Sequenced by immunoSEQ multiplex PCR; TCRdb stores in-frame clones only, minus some. In the table there are 80,000 or so clones, approximately 78% of which are singletons. Sequencing used PBMCs. The origin of the receptors is a human donor in good health. Some clones in this sample may be carry-over from other donors' samples.

The J gene is TRBJ1-3, the V gene TRBV9, with 8 bases aligning to TRBD1. V lost 0 bases and J lost 4; bases outside the gene matches: 12. The germline V gene encodes CDR1 SGDLS and CDR2 YYNGEE. The length of the CDR3 is 18 residues. CDR3 in amino acids: CASSVGQGAFIGGNTIYF. The CDR3 region has the DNA TGTGCCAGCAGCGTAGGGCAGGGGGCTTTTATAGGCGGAAACACCATATATTTT.

The chain carries TRBV2 and TRBJ2-7; TRBD2 matches 9 bases. Germline CDR1 is SNHLY and CDR2 is FYNNEI. V was clipped by 10 bases and J by 2 bases; unmatched bases: 6. This CDR3 region has 13 residues. The CDR3 region is CAIPASGTYEQYF. CDR3 sequence (DNA): TGTGCCATCCCGGCTAGCGGGACCTACGAGCAGTACTTC.

The CDR3, as DNA: TGTGCCAGCACGATAGGGCAGGGGAGTTTGCGGCAGTACTTC. It translates to CASTIGQGSLRQYF. The chain is built from TRBV7-2 and TRBJ2-7, with D tentatively TRBD1 (6 bases). The ends were cut back, 7 bases at V and 9 bases at J, with 22 bases in the middle. This CDR3 region has 14 residues. Germline loops: CDR1 SGHTA, CDR2 FQGNSA.

This clone was observed a few times. The gene calls are TRBV28 and TRBJ1-2; 9 positions agree with TRBD1. J gave up 4 bases and V 7 bases, and 7 bases lay outside the gene matches. The CDR3 sequence is 14 residues long. Looked up from germline, CDR1 is MDHEN and CDR2 is SYDVKM. CDR3 in amino acids: CASKGQGLTYGYTF. The CDR3 nucleotides read TGTGCCAGCAAAGGACAGGGGCTTACCTATGGCTACACCTTC.

The genes are TRBV5-1 and TRBJ2-5; the match to TRBD2 covers 7 bases. V lost 0 bases and J lost 11; bases outside the gene matches: 10. Per germline, CDR1 SGHRS and CDR2 YFSETQ. The CDR3 spans 14 residues. CDR3 sequence reads: CASSLVTAGREQYF. CDR3 nucleotide sequence: TGCGCCAGCAGCTTGGTGACAGCGGGGCGGGAGCAGTACTTC.

CDR3 sequence: CASNDYGGAFYEQYF. The CDR3 nucleotides are TGTGCCAGCAACGATTACGGCGGGGCCTTCTACGAGCAGTACTTC. The chain has TRBV6-4 and TRBJ2-5, with a tentative D call TRBD2 (6 bases). The closer fit of TRBJ2-7 to the DNA end suggests the J call may be wrong. This CDR3 has 15 residues. The germline CDR1 and CDR2 sequences are MRHNA and SNTAGT.

This clone is a singleton in its sample. The CDR3 nucleotides are TGTGCCAGCAGCCGGGCCGGGACAGCGAACACCGGGGAGCTGTTTTTT. It yields the protein CASSRAGTANTGELFF. The chain has TRBV5-4 and TRBJ2-2; 7 bases agree with TRBD1. CDR1 and CDR2 (germline): SGHNT, YYREEE (reference sequence). Germline trimming cut 4 bases from V and 0 bases from J; bases unmatched to any gene: 6. The CDR3 length is 16 residues. Using reference TRBV5-4 and TRBJ2-2 for the parts outside the CDR3, the full variable domain is ETGVTQSPTHLIKTRGQQVTLRCSSQSGHNTVSWYQQALGQGPQFIFQYYREEENGRGNFPPRFSGLQFPNYSSELNVNALELDDSALYLCASSRAGTANTGELFFGEGSRLTVL.

This sequence joins TRBV15 and TRBJ1-6; no clear D. V dropped 4 bases and J dropped 2 bases, with 18 bases sitting between them. Germline-derived CDR1 and CDR2 are LNHNV and YYDKDF (reference sequence). CDR3 length equals 18 residues. The DNA of the CDR3 is TGTGCCACCAGCATCGAGTCGGAGGTTAGGCCCTATAATTCACCCCTCCACTTT. This encodes CATSIESEVRPYNSPLHF.

This sequence joins TRBV5-5 and TRBJ2-7; 7 nucleotides align to TRBD2. Germline CDR1 is SGHKS and CDR2 is YYEKEE (reference sequence). V gave up 4 bases and J gave up 0 bases; unmatched junction bases: 7. The CDR3 sequence is 15 residues long. The CDR3 nucleotides are TGTGCCAGCAGCCGGAGGGCTAGCGGCTCCTACGAGCAGTACTTC. This translates into CASSRRASGSYEQYF.

The chain links TRBV10-3 to TRBJ2-2; 13 nucleotides match TRBD2. The V gene's germline CDR1 is ENHRY and CDR2 SYGVKD. The CDR3 extends over 17 amino acids. V was pared by 6 bases and J by 1 base, with 5 bases of the junction left unmatched. In DNA, the CDR3 is TGTGCCATCAGGGCGACTAGCGGGGGGCAGAACACCGGGGAGCTGTTTTTT. It is translated as CAIRATSGGQNTGELFF.

The chain is built from TRBV7-3 and TRBJ1-2; maybe TRBD1 (5 bases). The CDR3 sequence is 12 residues long. V was shortened by 11 bases and J by 0 bases, with 10 bases between the two germline ends. Germline V lookup: CDR1 SGHTA, CDR2 FQGTGA. CDR3 region: CACQGSNYGYTF. CDR3 nucleotide sequence: TGTGCCTGTCAGGGTTCTAACTATGGCTACACCTTC.

The V call is TRBV4-3, the J call TRBJ2-5, with 11 bases aligning to TRBD2. Germline V CDR1 and CDR2: LGHNA, YSLEER. Germline trimming cut 0 bases from V and 5 bases from J; bases unmatched to any gene: 17. The CDR3 has 20 residues. The CDR3 region is CASSQDPISSGGSLWETQYF. CDR3 DNA: TGCGCCAGCAGCCAAGATCCCATATCTAGCGGGGGGAGTCTATGGGAGACCCAGTACTTC.

The chain carries TRBV27 and TRBJ2-7; D possibly corresponds to TRBD1 (6 bases). The germline gives CDR1 MNHEY, CDR2 SMNVEV (reference sequence). CDR3 length: 12 residues. Trimming took off 2 bases at V and 7 bases at J, with 9 bases between the two ends. The DNA of the CDR3 is TGTGCCAGCAGTTTAAGAGGGGGTGAGCAGTACTTC. It specifies CASSLRGGEQYF.

The J gene is TRBJ2-7, the V gene TRBV25-1, with D possibly TRBD1 on 6 matching bases. This CDR3 spans 13 amino acids. V shed 5 bases and J shed 7 bases, with 15 bases lying between them. CDR1 is MGHDK and CDR2 is SYGVNS in the germline V gene. As DNA, the CDR3 is TGTGCCAGCAGTAACCCGGGACAAAATGAGCAGTACTTC. Translation: CASSNPGQNEQYF.

In this sample, this clone turned up a few times. Different DNA sequences within this sample yield the same CDR3. The J gene is TRBJ2-7, the V gene TRBV4-1; 7 nucleotides match TRBD1. J was trimmed by 4 bases and V by 0 bases; bases with no gene match: 6. Looked up from germline, CDR1 is MGHRA and CDR2 is YSYEKL. CDR3 length: 15 amino acids. The DNA of the CDR3 is TGCGCCAGCAGCCAAGACCCCGGGACAGATTACGAGCAGTACTTC. Protein product: CASSQDPGTDYEQYF.

The chain combines TRBV20-1 with TRBJ2-3, with D perhaps TRBD1 (6 bases). With 4 bases removed from V and 4 bases from J, the gap between germline ends came to 6 bases. This CDR3 contains 11 residues. Germline lookup yields CDR1 DFQATT and CDR2 SNEGSKA (reference sequence). The CDR3 protein is CSATGADTQYF. CDR3 sequence (DNA): TGCAGTGCTACAGGGGCAGATACGCAGTATTTT.